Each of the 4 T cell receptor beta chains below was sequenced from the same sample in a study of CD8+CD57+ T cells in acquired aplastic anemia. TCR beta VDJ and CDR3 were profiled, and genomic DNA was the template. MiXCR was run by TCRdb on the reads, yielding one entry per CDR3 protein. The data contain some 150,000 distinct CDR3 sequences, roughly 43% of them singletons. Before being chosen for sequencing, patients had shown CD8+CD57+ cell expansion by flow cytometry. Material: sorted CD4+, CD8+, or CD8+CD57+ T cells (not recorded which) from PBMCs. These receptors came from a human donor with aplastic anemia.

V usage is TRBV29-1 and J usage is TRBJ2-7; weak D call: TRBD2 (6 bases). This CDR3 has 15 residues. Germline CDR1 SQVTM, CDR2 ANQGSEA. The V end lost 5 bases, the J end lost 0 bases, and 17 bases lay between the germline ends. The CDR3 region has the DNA TGCAGCGTTTATACAAGCGGGTCCAGCTCCTACGAGCAGTACTTC. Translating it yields CSVYTSGSSSYEQYF.

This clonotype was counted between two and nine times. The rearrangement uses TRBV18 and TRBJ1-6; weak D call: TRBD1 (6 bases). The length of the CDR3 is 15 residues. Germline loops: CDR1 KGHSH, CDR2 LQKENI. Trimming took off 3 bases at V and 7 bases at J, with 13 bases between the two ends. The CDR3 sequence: CASSPLDSRNSPLHF. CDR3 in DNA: TGTGCCAGCTCACCCTTGGACAGCCGAAATTCACCCCTCCACTTT.

The CDR3 here is CSAASSDPGAFF. CDR3 nucleotides: TGCAGTGCTGCCTCGTCAGACCCTGGCGCTTTCTTT. The chain couples TRBV20-1 to TRBJ1-1; no firm D call. CDR1 is DFQATT and CDR2 is SNEGSKA in the germline V gene (reference sequence). Trimming left V 5 bases short and J 11 bases short, with 18 bases between. CDR3 length equals 12 residues.

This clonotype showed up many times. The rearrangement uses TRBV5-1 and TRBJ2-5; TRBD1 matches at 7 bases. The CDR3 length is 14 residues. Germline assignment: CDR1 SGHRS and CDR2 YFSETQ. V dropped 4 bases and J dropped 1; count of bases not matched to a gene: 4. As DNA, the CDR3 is TGCGCCAGCAGCACGAGGGACAGCCAAGAGACCCAGTACTTC. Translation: CASSTRDSQETQYF.